This TCR beta chain comes out of a study of OX40 agonist ivuxolimab in advanced cancers. Turning to the study itself: The dose-escalation cohort had hepatocellular carcinoma, melanoma, renal cell or head and neck cancer. Antecedent anti-PD-1, anti-PD-L1 or anti-CTLA-4 therapy was permissible, with under 50% having received some. Overall study results and limits: Antigen specificity remained undetermined for the expanded peripheral T cells.

The data were produced by immunoSEQ multiplex PCR, yet TCRdb's version contains in-frame clones alone and is incomplete. The table shows approximately 62,000 clones, with 80% to 90% occurring only once. From germline, CDR1 is SQVTM and CDR2 ANQGSEA. V was cut by 1 base and J by 5 bases, with 8 bases left in between. There are 13 residues in the CDR3. Notes on this clone: Its cognate antigen is unknown.

V usage is TRBV29-1 and J usage is TRBJ2-2; possibly TRBD2 for D (6 bases). This specimen consisted of CD4+ or CD8+ T cells sorted from blood, obtained in a trial of the OX40 agonist ivuxolimab. This sequence originates from an adult with an advanced solid tumor such as melanoma, head and neck, liver or kidney cancer. CDR3 nucleotides: TGCAGCGTTGAAGCGGGGGTTACCGGGGAGCTGTTTTTT. Translated, it gives CSVEAGVTGELFF.